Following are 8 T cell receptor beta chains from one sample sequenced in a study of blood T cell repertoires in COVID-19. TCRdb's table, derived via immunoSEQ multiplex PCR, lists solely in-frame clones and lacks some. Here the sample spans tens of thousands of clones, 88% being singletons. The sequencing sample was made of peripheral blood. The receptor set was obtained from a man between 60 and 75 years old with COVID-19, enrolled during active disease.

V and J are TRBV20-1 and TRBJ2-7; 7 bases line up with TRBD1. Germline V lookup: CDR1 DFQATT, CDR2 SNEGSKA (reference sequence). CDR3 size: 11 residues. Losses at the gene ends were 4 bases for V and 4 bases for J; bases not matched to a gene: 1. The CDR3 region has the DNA TGCAGTGCTATCAGGGGGTACGAGCAGTACTTC. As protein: CSAIRGYEQYF.

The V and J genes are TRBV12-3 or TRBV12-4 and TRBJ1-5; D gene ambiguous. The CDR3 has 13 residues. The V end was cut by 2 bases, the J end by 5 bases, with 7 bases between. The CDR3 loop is CASSLNSYQPQHF. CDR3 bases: TGTGCCAGCAGTTTAAACTCCTATCAGCCCCAGCATTTT.

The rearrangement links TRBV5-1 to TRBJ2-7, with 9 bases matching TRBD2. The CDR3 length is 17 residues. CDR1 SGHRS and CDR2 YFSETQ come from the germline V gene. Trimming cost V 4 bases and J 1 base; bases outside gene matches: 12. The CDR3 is CASSLGASGKPSYEQYF. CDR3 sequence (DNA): TGCGCCAGCAGCCTCGGGGCTAGCGGGAAGCCGTCCTACGAGCAGTACTTC.

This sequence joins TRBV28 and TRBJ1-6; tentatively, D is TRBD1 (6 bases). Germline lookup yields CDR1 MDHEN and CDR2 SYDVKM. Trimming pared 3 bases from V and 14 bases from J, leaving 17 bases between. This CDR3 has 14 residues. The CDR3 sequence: CASSFPYRVTALHF. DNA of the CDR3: TGTGCCAGCAGTTTCCCATACAGGGTTACAGCCCTCCACTTT.

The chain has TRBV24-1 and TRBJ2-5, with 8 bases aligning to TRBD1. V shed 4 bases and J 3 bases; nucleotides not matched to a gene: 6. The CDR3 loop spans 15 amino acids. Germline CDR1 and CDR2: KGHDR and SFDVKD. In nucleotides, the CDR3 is TGTGCCACCAGTGACCCCAGGACAGGGAAAGAGACCCAGTACTTC. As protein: CATSDPRTGKETQYF.

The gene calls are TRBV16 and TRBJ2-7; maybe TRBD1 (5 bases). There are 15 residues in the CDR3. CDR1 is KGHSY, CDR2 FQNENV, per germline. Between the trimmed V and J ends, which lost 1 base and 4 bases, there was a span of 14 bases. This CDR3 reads CASSQFVAGNYEQYF. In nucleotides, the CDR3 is TGTGCCAGCAGCCAATTCGTGGCAGGGAATTACGAGCAGTACTTC.

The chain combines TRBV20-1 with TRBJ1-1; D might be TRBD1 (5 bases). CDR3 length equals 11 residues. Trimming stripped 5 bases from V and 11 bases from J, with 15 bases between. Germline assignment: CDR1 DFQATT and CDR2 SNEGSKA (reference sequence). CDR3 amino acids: CSAWEGKNAFF. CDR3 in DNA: TGCAGTGCTTGGGAGGGGAAGAATGCTTTCTTT.

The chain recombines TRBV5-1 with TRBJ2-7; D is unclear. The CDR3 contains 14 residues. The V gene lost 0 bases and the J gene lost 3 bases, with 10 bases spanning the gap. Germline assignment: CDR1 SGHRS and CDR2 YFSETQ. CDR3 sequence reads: CASSLEVTGYEQYF. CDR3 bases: TGCGCCAGCAGCTTGGAAGTGACTGGCTACGAGCAGTACTTC.